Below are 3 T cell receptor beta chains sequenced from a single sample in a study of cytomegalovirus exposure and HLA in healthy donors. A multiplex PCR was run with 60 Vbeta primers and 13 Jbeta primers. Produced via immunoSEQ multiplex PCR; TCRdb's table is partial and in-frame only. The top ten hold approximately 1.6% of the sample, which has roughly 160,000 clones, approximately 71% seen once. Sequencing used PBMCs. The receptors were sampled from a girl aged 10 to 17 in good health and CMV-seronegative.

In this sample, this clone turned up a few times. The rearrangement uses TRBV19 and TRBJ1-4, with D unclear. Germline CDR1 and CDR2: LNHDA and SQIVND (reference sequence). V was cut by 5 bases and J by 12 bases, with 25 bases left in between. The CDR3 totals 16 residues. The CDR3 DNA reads TGTGCCAGTAGTTTGTTCTACAGCTACCTAATGAACCAACTGTTTTTT. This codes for CASSLFYSYLMNQLFF.

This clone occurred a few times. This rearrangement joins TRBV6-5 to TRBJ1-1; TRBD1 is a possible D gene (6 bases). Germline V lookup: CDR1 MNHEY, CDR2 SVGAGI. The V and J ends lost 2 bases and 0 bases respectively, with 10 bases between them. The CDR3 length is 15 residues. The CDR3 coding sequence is TGTGCCAGCAGTTACGGGGGGGGCGTGAACACTGAAGCTTTCTTT. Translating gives CASSYGGGVNTEAFF.

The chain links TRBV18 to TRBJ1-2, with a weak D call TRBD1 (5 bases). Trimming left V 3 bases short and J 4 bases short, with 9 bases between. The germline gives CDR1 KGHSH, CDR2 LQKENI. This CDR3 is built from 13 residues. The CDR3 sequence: CASSPDSLYGYTF. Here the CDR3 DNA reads TGTGCCAGCTCACCCGACAGCCTCTATGGCTACACCTTC. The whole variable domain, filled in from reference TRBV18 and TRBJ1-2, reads NAGVMQNPRHLVRRRGQEARLRCSPMKGHSHVYWYRQLPEEGLKFMVYLQKENIIDESGMPKERFSAEFPKEGPSILRIQQVVRGDSAAYFCASSPDSLYGYTFGSGTRLTVV.